One sample yielded the 31 T cell receptor beta chains listed below, sequenced in a study of blood T cell repertoires in COVID-19. Libraries were prepared by immunoSEQ multiplex PCR; TCRdb keeps only in-frame clonotypes and omits some of them. The sample has tens of thousands of clones, more than 85% seen once. The sequenced sample was peripheral blood. The receptors here all came from a man in his forties or fifties with acute or convalescent COVID-19.

V gene TRBV18 combines with J gene TRBJ1-1, with TRBD1 matching 8 bases. V lost 3 bases and J lost 3; bases outside the gene matches: 6. CDR3 length equals 15 residues. The germline gives CDR1 KGHSH, CDR2 LQKENI. CDR3 in DNA: TGTGCCAGCTCACCGACAGGGGTTAAAGACACTGAAGCTTTCTTT. Its translation is CASSPTGVKDTEAFF.

This chain uses TRBV18 with TRBJ2-7; D might be TRBD2 (5 bases). With 3 bases removed from V and 5 bases from J, the gap between germline ends came to 8 bases. CDR1 and CDR2 (germline): KGHSH, LQKENI. The CDR3 covers 12 residues. CDR3 nucleotide sequence: TGTGCCAGCTCACCCTTCGGGGACGAGCAGTACTTC. This gives the protein CASSPFGDEQYF.

The table lists this clone with many counts. The chain has TRBV5-4 and TRBJ2-2; 12 bases map to TRBD2. CDR1 is SGHNT, CDR2 YYREEE, per germline (reference sequence). This CDR3 is built from 16 residues. V gave up 4 bases and J gave up 5 bases; unmatched junction bases: 6. CDR3 in amino acids: CASSLLAGGGTGELFF. DNA of the CDR3: TGTGCCAGCAGCCTACTAGCGGGGGGTGGTACCGGGGAGCTGTTTTTT. Drawing the rest from reference TRBV5-4 and TRBJ2-2, the complete variable domain is ETGVTQSPTHLIKTRGQQVTLRCSSQSGHNTVSWYQQALGQGPQFIFQYYREEENGRGNFPPRFSGLQFPNYSSELNVNALELDDSALYLCASSLLAGGGTGELFFGEGSRLTVL.

This chain links TRBV23-1 with TRBJ1-4; the match to TRBD1 covers 8 bases. TRBV23-1 is sorted into the ORF group, with uncertain function. With V trimmed by 5 bases and J by 7 bases, 15 bases remained unmatched. The CDR3 is 17 residues long. The CDR3 protein is CASSTQTRAGGFEKLFF. As DNA, the CDR3 is TGCGCCAGCAGTACACAAACCCGGGCAGGGGGCTTTGAAAAACTGTTTTTT.

This chain links TRBV6-1 with TRBJ1-2, with 9 nucleotides matching TRBD1. The V gene's germline CDR1 is MNHNS and CDR2 SASEGT. V was pared by 3 bases and J by 6 bases, with 5 bases of the junction left unmatched. The CDR3 runs 14 residues. The DNA of the CDR3 is TGTGCCAGCAGTGACCGGGACAGGGACCATGGCTACACCTTC. Translation: CASSDRDRDHGYTF.

CDR3 loop: CASSLTEIYNSPLHF. CDR3 in DNA: TGCGCCAGCAGCTTAACAGAAATCTATAATTCACCCCTCCACTTT. The rearrangement joins TRBV5-1 to TRBJ1-6; D uncertain. Germline loops: CDR1 SGHRS, CDR2 YFSETQ. The CDR3 is 15 amino acids. Deletions cut 2 bases from V and 3 bases from J, with 9 bases between.

V and J are TRBV9 and TRBJ1-2; TRBD1 agrees at 7 bases. V shed 3 bases, J shed 5 bases, and the junction held 13 bases outside the gene matches. Germline CDR1 reads SGDLS; CDR2 reads YYNGEE. CDR3 size: 16 residues. The CDR3 loop is CASSAQGDGTIYGYTF. The CDR3 DNA sequence: TGTGCCAGCAGCGCCCAGGGGGACGGAACTATTTATGGCTACACCTTC.

V gene TRBV9 combines with J gene TRBJ2-2; D not resolved. V dropped 0 bases and J dropped 6 bases, with 9 bases sitting between them. From germline, CDR1 is SGDLS and CDR2 YYNGEE. The CDR3 has 14 amino acids. CDR3 nucleotide sequence: TGTGCCAGCAGCGTAGTACAGAGAGCCGGGGAGCTGTTTTTT. As protein: CASSVVQRAGELFF.

The J gene is TRBJ1-2, the V gene TRBV6-5, with a weak D call TRBD1 (6 bases). Germline-derived CDR1 and CDR2 are MNHEY and SVGAGI. The CDR3 length is 11 residues. The V end was cut by 6 bases, the J end by 9 bases, with 11 bases between. DNA of the CDR3: TGTGCCAGCAGGGACAGTCGGCGCTACACCTTC. Amino acid sequence: CASRDSRRYTF.

The gene calls are TRBV12-3 or TRBV12-4 and TRBJ1-2; 7 bases match TRBD1. V dropped 6 bases and J dropped 7; count of bases not matched to a gene: 8. This CDR3 has 13 amino acids. CDR3: CASSTDRAGGYTF. The CDR3 nucleotides are TGTGCCAGCAGCACAGACAGGGCGGGTGGCTACACCTTC.

This sequence joins TRBV5-1 and TRBJ1-4; TRBD1 matches 7 bases. Losses at the gene ends were 4 bases for V and 3 bases for J; bases not matched to a gene: 9. In germline, CDR1 is SGHRS, CDR2 YFSETQ. CDR3 length: 16 residues. CDR3 loop: CASSPSDRAPNEKLFF. CDR3 nucleotide sequence: TGCGCCAGCAGCCCATCCGACAGGGCTCCTAATGAAAAACTGTTTTTT.

V usage is TRBV2 and J usage is TRBJ1-4; TRBD1 might be the D (5 bases). Per the germline V gene, CDR1 is SNHLY and CDR2 is FYNNEI. The length of the CDR3 is 14 residues. V lost 6 bases and J 4 bases, leaving 12 bases between the germline ends. CDR3 in amino acids: CASRFDSLNEKLFF. CDR3 bases: TGTGCCAGCAGATTTGACAGCCTTAATGAAAAACTGTTTTTT.

The CDR3: CASRSGQGPAQPQHF. CDR3 sequence (DNA): TGTGCCAGCAGATCGGGACAGGGTCCAGCGCAGCCCCAGCATTTT. The chain carries TRBV6-5 and TRBJ1-5, with 9 bases aligning to TRBD1. CDR1 and CDR2 (germline): MNHEY, SVGAGI. With 6 bases clipped from V and 7 bases from J, the junction kept 10 bases outside the gene matches. This CDR3 comprises 15 residues.

V is TRBV5-1 and J is TRBJ2-7, with 8 bases aligning to TRBD1. CDR3 size: 14 residues. The germline V gene has CDR1 SGHRS and CDR2 YFSETQ. V lost 4 bases, J lost 2 bases, and 5 bases stayed unmatched. The CDR3 DNA reads as TGCGCCAGCAGCCCTGACAGGGGTGCCTACGAGCAGTACTTC. It encodes CASSPDRGAYEQYF. The full variable domain, with the rest looked up from reference TRBV5-1 and TRBJ2-7, is KAGVTQTPRYLIKTRGQQVTLSCSPISGHRSVSWYQQTPGQGLQFLFEYFSETQRNKGNFPGRFSGRQFSNSRSEMNVSTLELGDSALYLCASSPDRGAYEQYFGPGTRLTVT.

The genes are TRBV18 and TRBJ1-4, with D uncertain. Germline V gives CDR1 KGHSH, CDR2 LQKENI. The CDR3 runs to 14 residues. Trimming stripped 1 base from V and 4 bases from J, with 7 bases between. CDR3 bases: TGTGCCAGCTCACCACGGGCAGATAATGAAAAACTGTTTTTT. Encoded protein: CASSPRADNEKLFF.

The rearrangement uses TRBV9 and TRBJ2-1; TRBD2 aligns across 9 bases. CDR1 and CDR2 from the germline V gene are SGDLS and YYNGEE. Trimming took 3 bases from V and 9 from J; bases not matched to a gene: 7. This CDR3 contains 14 residues. CDR3 in DNA: TGTGCCAGCAGCGGACCTAGCGGGAATAGTGAGCAGTTCTTC. It encodes CASSGPSGNSEQFF.

This chain links TRBV30 with TRBJ1-5; the D gene is possibly TRBD1 (5 bases). Germline-derived CDR1 and CDR2 are GTSNPN and SVGIG (reference sequence). The germline V and J ends were trimmed by 2 bases and 5 bases, with 10 bases remaining between them. CDR3 size: 13 residues. The CDR3 sequence is CAWSKTDHQPQHF. CDR3 nucleotide sequence: TGTGCCTGGAGTAAGACAGACCATCAGCCCCAGCATTTT.

The chain recombines TRBV9 with TRBJ2-3; TRBD1 aligns across 11 bases. This CDR3 spans 15 amino acids. Germline V lookup: CDR1 SGDLS, CDR2 YYNGEE. With V trimmed by 0 bases and J by 6 bases, 3 bases remained unmatched. CDR3 DNA sequence: TGTGCCAGCAGCGTAGGAGGACAGGGGGCGGATACGCAGTATTTT. Residues: CASSVGGQGADTQYF.

V is TRBV6-5 and J is TRBJ2-7, with 7 positions matching TRBD1. After removal of 4 bases from V and 3 bases from J, the junction contained 12 bases not matched to a gene. The CDR3 has 16 residues. The germline V gene encodes CDR1 MNHEY and CDR2 SVGAGI. The CDR3 DNA is TGTGCCAGCAGTTCCAAGTACCGGGACAGCCTCTACGAGCAGTACTTC. Translation: CASSSKYRDSLYEQYF.

The chain uses TRBV5-1 and TRBJ1-1; the D is unclear. This CDR3 region has 16 residues. Germline CDR1 reads SGHRS; CDR2 reads YFSETQ. Trimming removed 0 bases from V and 5 bases from J, with 17 bases in between. DNA of the CDR3: TGCGCCAGCAGCTTGGGAGTCCGGGTTGGAGGGACTGAAGCTTTCTTT. This sequence encodes CASSLGVRVGGTEAFF.

The chain combines TRBV20-1 with TRBJ2-3, with 9 nucleotides matching TRBD1. The CDR3 has 19 residues. The junction had 16 bases not matched to a gene; V was cut back by 3 bases and J by 0 bases. The germline V gene has CDR1 DFQATT and CDR2 SNEGSKA (reference sequence). The CDR3 DNA follows: TGCAGTGCTAGTGGGGACAGGGAGGGAATGTGGTCAAGCACAGATACGCAGTATTTT. Protein product: CSASGDREGMWSSTDTQYF.

V is TRBV29-1 and J is TRBJ1-2; the match to TRBD1 covers 11 bases. Losses at the gene ends were 5 bases for V and 8 bases for J; bases not matched to a gene: 10. The germline V gene encodes CDR1 SQVTM and CDR2 ANQGSEA. There are 14 residues in the CDR3. CDR3 nucleotide sequence: TGCAGCGTTTATGGACAGGGGGCAGTCGGCGGCTACACCTTC. This codes for CSVYGQGAVGGYTF.

V is TRBV3-1 (or the pseudogene TRBV3-2) and J is TRBJ1-6; D call uncertain. This CDR3 spans 13 amino acids. Trimming took off 0 bases at V and 10 bases at J, with 7 bases between the two ends. Germline V gives CDR1 LGHDT, CDR2 YNNKEL (reference sequence). The CDR3 coding sequence is TGTGCCAGCAGCCAAGAGGGCAGCTCACCCCTCCACTTT. Encoded protein: CASSQEGSSPLHF.

The V and J genes are TRBV19 and TRBJ2-3; 14 bases fit TRBD2. The trim removed 10 bases at V and 4 bases at J, leaving 16 bases unmatched. Germline assignment: CDR1 LNHDA and CDR2 SQIVND (reference sequence). The CDR3 covers 18 residues. The CDR3 region is CATGPRLAGGLGADTQYF. Here the CDR3 DNA reads TGTGCCACGGGCCCACGACTAGCGGGAGGGCTAGGTGCAGATACGCAGTATTTT.

This clone was detected only a few times. This chain joins TRBV6-7 and TRBJ2-7, with 9 bases aligning to TRBD1. TRBV6-7 is labeled an ORF, and its function is uncertain. The junction had 9 bases not matched to a gene; V was cut back by 11 bases and J by 7 bases. The CDR3 extends over 12 amino acids. The chain's CDR3 is CAAQQGAREQYF. CDR3 DNA sequence: TGTGCCGCCCAACAGGGGGCGAGGGAGCAGTACTTC.

The V gene is TRBV15, the J gene TRBJ1-2, with D possibly matching TRBD1 (6 bases). Trimming pared 0 bases from V and 6 bases from J, leaving 14 bases between. The CDR3 is 15 amino acids. Germline V CDR1 and CDR2: LNHNV, YYDKDF (reference sequence). The CDR3: CATSRDRAGADGYTF. CDR3 in DNA: TGTGCCACCAGCAGAGATCGGGCGGGGGCAGATGGCTACACCTTC.

The gene calls are TRBV10-3 and TRBJ2-3; 13 positions match TRBD2. The germline V gene has CDR1 ENHRY and CDR2 SYGVKD. CDR3 size: 15 residues. V shed 6 bases and J 6 bases; nucleotides not matched to a gene: 6. The CDR3 region is CAIRLAGGPGDTQYF. The CDR3 DNA reads TGTGCCATCAGACTAGCGGGGGGGCCGGGGGATACGCAGTATTTT.

The V call is TRBV2, the J call TRBJ2-1; 10 bases align to TRBD1. The CDR3 has 15 amino acids. The trim removed 10 bases at V and 5 bases at J, leaving 11 bases unmatched. CDR1 and CDR2 (germline): SNHLY, FYNNEI. The CDR3, as DNA: TGTGCCATCCAGGGATTGGACAGGGGGAACAATGAGCAGTTCTTC. Amino acids: CAIQGLDRGNNEQFF.

The chain links TRBV5-4 to TRBJ1-5, with a tentative D call TRBD1 (5 bases). The CDR3 has 13 amino acids. Germline CDR1 SGHNT, CDR2 YYREEE (reference sequence). Trimming left V 2 bases short and J 4 bases short, with 7 bases between. DNA for the CDR3: TGTGCCAGCAGCTTAGGGGTGAATCAGCCCCAGCATTTT. Amino acids: CASSLGVNQPQHF.

The chain has TRBV11-2 and TRBJ1-2, with D possibly matching TRBD1 (5 bases). Per germline, CDR1 SGHAT and CDR2 FQNNGV. V was cut by 0 bases and J by 4 bases, with 9 bases left in between. The CDR3 is 14 residues long. CDR3 bases: TGTGCCAGCAGCTTAGAACAGGCGCCCTATGGCTACACCTTC. Its protein is CASSLEQAPYGYTF.

The gene calls are TRBV7-3 and TRBJ2-2, with D possibly matching TRBD1 (5 bases). Germline CDR1 reads SGHTA; CDR2 reads FQGTGA. Trimming left V 4 bases short and J 3 bases short, with 12 bases between. This CDR3 has 15 amino acids. In DNA, the CDR3 is TGTGCCAGCAGCTCGGCAGGGATAGACACCGGGGAGCTGTTTTTT. It encodes CASSSAGIDTGELFF.